These 10 T cell receptor beta chains came from one sample sequenced in a study of cytomegalovirus exposure and HLA in healthy donors. Use of 60 Vbeta and 13 Jbeta primers characterized the PCR. Generated by immunoSEQ multiplex PCR, the TCRdb table keeps only in-frame clones and is missing some. The data contain around 95,000 clones, roughly 80% of them singletons. Sample: PBMCs. The receptors were sampled from a man aged 25-40 years in good health and CMV-seropositive.

This chain links TRBV13 with TRBJ2-5; 14 bases are shared with TRBD2. The CDR3 sequence is 16 residues long. Germline CDR1 reads PRHDT; CDR2 reads FYEKMQ (reference sequence). The J segment lost 4 bases and the V segment lost 3 bases, leaving 4 bases of the junction unmatched. This CDR3 reads CASSLTSGRALETQYF. CDR3 sequence (DNA): TGTGCCAGCAGCTTGACTAGCGGGAGGGCCCTAGAGACCCAGTACTTC.

This clone was counted between two and nine times. The rearrangement uses TRBV28 and TRBJ1-5; D unclear. CDR3 length equals 12 residues. V was pared by 6 bases and J by 2 bases, with 5 bases between. Germline values: CDR1 MDHEN, CDR2 SYDVKM. CDR3 region: CASRGGNQPQHF. CDR3 in DNA: TGTGCCAGCAGGGGAGGCAATCAGCCCCAGCATTTT.

The chain links TRBV4-3 to TRBJ1-3; the match to TRBD1 covers 7 bases. Germline V CDR1 and CDR2: LGHNA, YSLEER. This CDR3 has 18 amino acids. Losses at the gene ends were 2 bases for V and 4 bases for J; bases not matched to a gene: 14. The DNA of the CDR3 is TGCGCCAGCAGCCAATCCGGGACAGCCATGTTCTTGGGAAACACCATATATTTT. Its protein product is CASSQSGTAMFLGNTIYF.

The genes are TRBV6-1 and TRBJ2-1; 7 nucleotides agree with TRBD2. Trimming took 7 bases from V and 2 from J; bases not matched to a gene: 8. CDR1 and CDR2 (germline): MNHNS, SASEGT. This CDR3 spans 15 amino acids. Written as DNA, the CDR3 is TGTGCCAGCACCCCCCGGGAGGTGACCTACAATGAGCAGTTCTTC. Protein product: CASTPREVTYNEQFF.

This chain joins TRBV11-3 and TRBJ2-7; 8 bases match TRBD1. The CDR3 is 13 residues long. The germline gives CDR1 SGHNT, CDR2 YENEEA. With V trimmed by 1 base and J by 5 bases, 1 base remained unmatched. The CDR3 DNA sequence: TGTGCCAGCAGCTTAGCGACAGGGGACGAGCAGTACTTC. Translated: CASSLATGDEQYF.

The chain is built from TRBV6-1 and TRBJ2-1; 10 nucleotides line up with TRBD2. Trimming at V came to 3 bases and at J to 5 bases, leaving 7 bases not matched to a gene. Per the germline V gene, CDR1 is MNHNS and CDR2 is SASEGT. The CDR3 has 16 amino acids. The CDR3, as DNA: TGTGCCAGCAGTGAGGAAGCGGGAGGGCCTCACAATGAGCAGTTCTTC. This gives the protein CASSEEAGGPHNEQFF.

This rearrangement joins TRBV7-9 to TRBJ2-1; D is possibly TRBD2 (6 bases). Trimming removed 6 bases from V and 4 bases from J, with 19 bases in between. The CDR3 runs 16 residues. Germline V gene lookup returns CDR1 SEHNR and CDR2 FQNEAQ (reference sequence). In DNA, the CDR3 is TGTGCCAGCAGTTTTTGGGGTAGCGGACCATACAATGAGCAGTTCTTC. Protein product: CASSFWGSGPYNEQFF.

The V and J genes are TRBV6-1 and TRBJ1-2; TRBD1 matches 7 bases. In germline, CDR1 is MNHNS, CDR2 SASEGT. This CDR3 is built from 13 residues. The trim removed 8 bases at V and 7 bases at J, leaving 10 bases unmatched. CDR3 region: CASLLIQGTGYTF. CDR3 nucleotides: TGTGCCAGCCTCTTAATACAGGGGACTGGCTACACCTTC.

This clone appeared a few times. This sequence joins TRBV4-1 and TRBJ2-7; no clear D gene. CDR3 length equals 14 residues. The germline V gene encodes CDR1 MGHRA and CDR2 YSYEKL. The V end lost 1 base, the J end lost 0 bases, and 7 bases lay between the germline ends. The CDR3 DNA reads as TGCGCCAGCAGCCAAGTGGCGGTCTCCTACGAGCAGTACTTC. The encoded protein is CASSQVAVSYEQYF.

CDR3: CASSLSSTDTQYF. The CDR3 DNA sequence: TGTGCCAGCTCACTTTCTAGCACAGATACGCAGTATTTT. V usage is TRBV18 and J usage is TRBJ2-3; D is unresolved. The CDR3 consists of 13 residues. Trimming pared 4 bases from V and 0 bases from J, leaving 5 bases between. Germline lookup yields CDR1 KGHSH and CDR2 LQKENI.